These T cell receptor beta chains were read from a single sample in a study of siplizumab effects on memory and regulatory T cells. Assay used: immunoSEQ multiplex PCR; TCRdb lists only in-frame clones, some missing. Of about 26,000 clones listed, about 79% are singletons. Source material: memory CD4+ T cells sorted from blood. Receptor source: a human donor in good health. CDR3s include the opening cysteine and the closing phenylalanine or tryptophan. A D gene is named only where the DNA matches it firmly. Part of the rows lack a size; the others show once, few, many or a class for expanded clones.

v_call	d_call	clone_size	j_call	cdr3_aa	cdr3_nt
TRBV7-2	TRBD2	.	TRBJ2-3	CASSLLAGMTDTQYF	TGTGCCAGCAGCTTACTAGCGGGAATGACAGATACGCAGTATTTT
TRBV28	.	.	TRBJ2-6	CASLTHSGANVLTF	TGTGCCAGTCTTACCCACTCTGGGGCCAACGTCCTGACTTTC
TRBV7-9	.	.	TRBJ2-4	CASSLENIQYF	TGTGCCAGCAGCTTGGAAAACATTCAGTACTTC
TRBV2	TRBD1	.	TRBJ1-1	CASRHGTGGAGTEAFF	TGTGCCAGCAGGCACGGGACAGGGGGCGCGGGCACTGAAGCTTTCTTT
TRBV6-1	.	.	TRBJ2-7	CASRRLGGSYEQYF	TGTGCCAGCAGAAGACTAGGCGGATCATACGAGCAGTACTTC
TRBV5-1	.	.	TRBJ1-1	CASSRTRGTEAFF	TGCGCCAGCAGCAGGACCCGGGGCACTGAAGCTTTCTTT
TRBV2	TRBD1	.	TRBJ1-5	CASRDPQGQGNQPQHF	TGTGCCAGCAGGGATCCCCAGGGACAGGGAAATCAGCCCCAGCATTTT
TRBV5-5	.	.	TRBJ1-2	CASSGTPRGYGYTF	TGTGCCAGCAGCGGGACCCCACGCGGCTATGGCTACACCTTC
TRBV7-8	.	.	TRBJ1-3	CASSLAAGNTIYF	TGTGCCAGCAGCTTAGCCGCAGGAAACACCATATATTTT
TRBV5-1	TRBD2	.	TRBJ2-2	CASSPRASGANTGELFF	TGCGCCAGCAGCCCTAGGGCTAGCGGGGCTAACACCGGGGAGCTGTTTTTT
TRBV5-5	.	.	TRBJ1-4	CASSLAIGSGVKLFF	TGTGCCAGCAGCTTGGCGATCGGGTCAGGGGTAAAACTGTTTTTT
TRBV14	TRBD1	.	TRBJ2-1	CASSRDRGRDNEQFF	TGTGCCAGCAGTCGGGACAGGGGGCGCGACAATGAGCAGTTCTTC
TRBV5-4	.	.	TRBJ2-2	CASSQANGYGELFF	TGTGCCAGCAGCCAGGCTAACGGGTACGGGGAGCTGTTTTTT
TRBV4-2	TRBD1	.	TRBJ1-2	CASSQDAQGASGYTF	TGTGCCAGCAGCCAAGATGCGCAGGGGGCGTCGGGCTACACCTTC
TRBV7-9	.	.	TRBJ1-5	CATSGFNSNQPQHF	TGTGCCACATCCGGTTTCAATAGCAATCAGCCCCAGCATTTT
TRBV5-5	.	.	TRBJ2-7	CASSFGGAGGEQYF	TGTGCCAGCAGCTTTGGGGGGGCCGGAGGCGAGCAGTACTTC
TRBV7-9	TRBD2	.	TRBJ2-3	CASSTWTSGRLDTQYF	TGTGCCAGCAGCACCTGGACTAGCGGGAGATTAGATACGCAGTATTTT
TRBV5-1	.	few	TRBJ2-7	CASSSGGQVVAQYF	TGCGCCAGCAGCTCCGGGGGCCAGGTAGTTGCGCAGTACTTC
TRBV25-1	TRBD1	.	TRBJ1-4	CASSSTGADYEKLFF	TGTGCCAGCAGTAGCACAGGGGCCGACTATGAAAAACTGTTTTTT
TRBV7-9	.	.	TRBJ1-5	CASSPLGISQPQHF	TGTGCCAGCAGCCCATTGGGGATTAGTCAGCCCCAGCATTTT
TRBV7-9	.	once	TRBJ1-5	CASSLQPGNEPQHF	TGTGCCAGCAGCTTACAGCCAGGGAACGAGCCCCAGCATTTT
TRBV27	TRBD2	few	TRBJ2-7	CASSWTSGSYEQYF	TGTGCCAGCAGTTGGACTAGCGGGAGCTACGAGCAGTACTTC
TRBV20-1	.	once	TRBJ1-2	CSARDGGGYTF	TGCAGTGCTAGAGACGGCGGTGGCTACACCTTC
TRBV7-8	.	.	TRBJ1-2	CASSPDGYYGYTF	TGTGCCAGCAGCCCGGACGGATACTATGGCTACACCTTC
TRBV5-1	TRBD1	once	TRBJ2-7	CASQRTGGYEQYF	TGCGCCAGCCAACGGACAGGGGGCTACGAGCAGTACTTC
TRBV5-4	.	.	TRBJ2-5	CASSLGRGETQYF	TGTGCCAGCAGCTTGGGCAGGGGTGAGACCCAGTACTTC
TRBV15	TRBD1	.	TRBJ1-4	CATSRGQGEKLFF	TGTGCCACCAGCAGAGGACAGGGCGAAAAACTGTTTTTT
TRBV29-1	.	.	TRBJ2-1	CSVRDTLYNEQFF	TGCAGCGTCCGGGACACTTTGTATAATGAGCAGTTCTTC
TRBV18	TRBD1	.	TRBJ1-2	CASSFGQGDYGYTF	TGTGCCAGCTCATTCGGACAGGGGGACTATGGCTACACCTTC
TRBV4-1	.	.	TRBJ2-3	CASRRDPVSGDTQYF	TGCGCCAGCAGGCGGGACCCAGTTTCGGGAGATACGCAGTATTTT
TRBV11-2	.	.	TRBJ2-7	CASSLELEVAREQYF	TGTGCCAGCAGCTTAGAACTAGAGGTTGCGAGGGAGCAGTACTTC
TRBV10-3	.	few	TRBJ2-3	CASRTVNDADTQYF	TGTGCCAGCCGGACAGTCAACGACGCAGATACGCAGTATTTT
TRBV9	.	few	TRBJ2-2	CASSDGVAGNTGELFF	TGTGCCAGCAGCGACGGGGTGGCAGGCAACACCGGGGAGCTGTTTTTT
TRBV29-1	.	few	TRBJ1-2	CSVGGRRDNYGYTF	TGCAGCGTTGGTGGACGGAGAGATAACTATGGCTACACCTTC
TRBV20-1	.	.	TRBJ1-1	CSARAGSEAFF	TGCAGTGCTAGAGCGGGCAGTGAAGCTTTCTTT
TRBV7-2	.	once	TRBJ2-1	CASSPVGGTYNEQFF	TGTGCCAGCAGCCCCGTGGGAGGTACATACAATGAGCAGTTCTTC
TRBV6-1	.	once	TRBJ2-7	CASSEGGRGYEQYF	TGTGCCAGCAGTGAAGGCGGCAGGGGATACGAGCAGTACTTC